This TCR beta chain comes out of a study of graft-versus-host responses after intestinal transplantation. Background on the study: Multivisceral, liver-intestinal, or isolated intestinal transplants were given to recipients.

The germline gives CDR1 LNHNV, CDR2 YYDKDF (reference sequence). CDR3 length: 14 residues. V was cut by 4 bases and J by 3 bases, with 10 bases left in between. TCRdb's copy holds only in-frame clones and misses some; the assay was immunoSEQ multiplex PCR. The repertoire has around 93,000 clones, about nine tenths of them found once; the top ten carry 5% to 6.5%. Turning to this clone: The antigen is unknown.

The TCR originated in a human donor who received an intestinal transplant. The input for sequencing was unstimulated CD8+ T cells sorted from spleen or lymph node cells, taken before intestinal transplant. The chain recombines TRBV15 with TRBJ1-5; D is ambiguous. The CDR3 sequence is CATSKGPSNQPQHF. The CDR3 DNA follows: TGTGCCACCAGCAAAGGACCCTCCAATCAGCCCCAGCATTTT.